Listed here are 13 T cell receptor beta chains from one sample, sequenced in a study of OX40 agonist ivuxolimab in advanced cancers. TCRdb keeps only in-frame clones here, not all; method: immunoSEQ multiplex PCR. The table records about 63,000 clones, 85% to 90% of them present only once. The input for sequencing was CD4+ or CD8+ T cells sorted from blood, taken in a trial of the OX40 agonist ivuxolimab. The receptor source for this set is an adult with an advanced solid tumor such as melanoma, head and neck, liver or kidney cancer.

The chain is built from TRBV2 and TRBJ1-6; perhaps TRBD1 as D (5 bases). Germline CDR1 is SNHLY and CDR2 is FYNNEI. The CDR3 totals 14 residues. The V gene lost 6 bases and the J gene lost 3 bases, with 9 bases spanning the gap. CDR3 protein: CASRPDSYNSPLHF. CDR3 coding DNA: TGTGCCAGCAGACCAGACAGCTATAATTCACCCCTCCACTTT.

The chain recombines TRBV6-6 with TRBJ1-2; the match to TRBD1 covers 7 bases. J was trimmed by 4 bases and V by 6 bases; bases with no gene match: 14. The germline V gene has CDR1 MNHNY and CDR2 SVGAGI (reference sequence). The CDR3 sequence is 16 residues long. CDR3 nucleotides: TGTGCCAGCAGCTCGACAGGGATACCTTTTTCCTATGGCTACACCTTC. Its protein is CASSSTGIPFSYGYTF.

This sequence joins TRBV19 and TRBJ1-6; 10 bases are a match to TRBD1. CDR3 length: 15 residues. Losses at the gene ends were 6 bases for V and 10 bases for J; bases not matched to a gene: 9. The V gene's germline CDR1 is LNHDA and CDR2 SQIVND (reference sequence). CDR3 nucleotides: TGTGCCAGTAGAGCAACCGGACAGGGGGGATCACCCCTCCACTTT. Amino acid sequence: CASRATGQGGSPLHF.

The chain employs TRBV2 and TRBJ2-5, with 9 bases aligning to TRBD1. CDR3 size: 13 residues. Germline V gene lookup returns CDR1 SNHLY and CDR2 FYNNEI. Germline trimming cut 4 bases from V and 5 bases from J; bases unmatched to any gene: 2. CDR3 coding DNA: TGTGCCAGCAGTGGGGGACAGGGCGAGACCCAGTACTTC. Its translation is CASSGGQGETQYF.

The rearrangement joins TRBV19 to TRBJ2-7, with 8 bases fitting TRBD1. Germline values: CDR1 LNHDA, CDR2 SQIVND (reference sequence). CDR3 length: 14 residues. The trim removed 5 bases at V and 1 base at J, leaving 4 bases unmatched. In DNA, the CDR3 is TGTGCCAGTAGTCCCGACAGGGGTTCCTACGAGCAGTACTTC. Translation gives CASSPDRGSYEQYF.

J is TRBJ1-1 and V is TRBV6-5; 12 bases align to TRBD1. V lost 1 base, J lost 6 bases, and 3 bases stayed unmatched. In germline, CDR1 is MNHEY, CDR2 SVGAGI. The length of the CDR3 is 15 residues. The CDR3 DNA is TGTGCCAGCAGTTACTGGGGACAGGGGGCGTCTGAAGCTTTCTTT. Translated, it gives CASSYWGQGASEAFF.

This clone has only one observation. The gene calls are TRBV5-1 and TRBJ1-5, with TRBD1 identical over 8 bases. J lost 7 bases, V lost 4 bases, and 4 bases had no gene match. CDR1 SGHRS and CDR2 YFSETQ come from the germline V gene. This CDR3 has 13 residues. CDR3 residues: CASSVTGEQPQHF. The CDR3 region has the DNA TGCGCCAGCAGCGTGACAGGGGAACAGCCCCAGCATTTT.

This sequence joins TRBV27 and TRBJ2-3; 11 nucleotides line up with TRBD2. This CDR3 spans 19 amino acids. Trimming removed 6 bases from V and 4 bases from J; junction bases left unmatched: 18. CDR1 and CDR2 from the germline V gene are MNHEY and SMNVEV (reference sequence). The CDR3 DNA reads TGTGCCAGCAGCCTTACCCCGCCCTGGACTAGCGGGCTCCCAGATACGCAGTATTTT. Translation gives CASSLTPPWTSGLPDTQYF.

The V and J genes are TRBV28 and TRBJ2-5; D is perhaps TRBD2 (6 bases). CDR3 length: 12 amino acids. Trimming shortened V by 8 bases and J by 9 bases, and 16 bases separated the two germline ends. Germline V gives CDR1 MDHEN, CDR2 SYDVKM. This CDR3 reads CASGPRWGAQYF. The CDR3 coding sequence is TGTGCCAGCGGCCCTCGTTGGGGGGCCCAGTACTTC. Based on the CDR3 plus reference TRBV28 and TRBJ2-5, the full variable domain is DVKVTQSSRYLVKRTGEKVFLECVQDMDHENMFWYRQDPGLGLRLIYFSYDVKMKEKGDIPEGYSVSREKKERFSLILESASTNQTSMYLCASGPRWGAQYFGPGTRLLVL.

The V and J genes are TRBV7-9 and TRBJ2-1; a possible D gene is TRBD2 (6 bases). The CDR3 spans 15 residues. Trimming pared 4 bases from V and 0 bases from J, leaving 10 bases between. Germline CDR1 and CDR2: SEHNR and FQNEAQ (reference sequence). CDR3 sequence: CASSSIGSSYNEQFF. The CDR3 DNA is TGTGCCAGCAGCTCCATCGGGAGCTCCTACAATGAGCAGTTCTTC.

V and J are TRBV29-1 and TRBJ1-1, with 7 nucleotides matching TRBD1. Germline V gene data show CDR1 as SQVTM and CDR2 as ANQGSEA. The V gene end was trimmed by 7 bases and the J gene end by 4 bases; junction bases not matched to a gene: 9. The CDR3 extends over 13 amino acids. The CDR3 reads CSGSTGTGTEAFF. The CDR3 coding sequence is TGCAGCGGATCGACAGGGACGGGCACTGAAGCTTTCTTT.

The genes are TRBV5-1 and TRBJ1-3, with 7 positions matching TRBD1. This CDR3 comprises 15 residues. The J segment lost 4 bases and the V segment lost 2 bases, leaving 6 bases of the junction unmatched. Germline V gene sequence: CDR1 SGHRS, CDR2 YFSETQ. CDR3 bases: TGCGCCAGCAGCTTAGCCGGGACAGAAGGAAACACCATATATTTT. It translates to CASSLAGTEGNTIYF.

This rearrangement joins TRBV20-1 to TRBJ2-7; TRBD2 agrees at 9 bases. This CDR3 is built from 11 residues. Germline-derived CDR1 and CDR2 are DFQATT and SNEGSKA (reference sequence). As DNA, the CDR3 is TGCAGCTCGCGGGGGGGAGGAGAGCAGTACTTC. Encoded protein: CSSRGGGEQYF.